These T cell receptor beta chains were read from a single sample in a study of blood T cell repertoires in COVID-19. Assay: immunoSEQ multiplex PCR; the TCRdb copy retains only in-frame clones and omits some. The table has about 95,000 clones, more than 80% seen once. The sequencing input was peripheral blood. The receptors originated from a man at least 80 years old with COVID-19, enrolled during active disease. Each CDR3 is given with its conserved first and last residue. The order of the fields is V gene, D gene, J gene, clone size, CDR3 DNA, CDR3 protein. The D gene is left open where the match is weak. Part of the rows lack a size; the others show once, few, many or a class for expanded clones.

v_gene: TRBV5-6; d_gene: TRBD1; j_gene: TRBJ1-4; abundance: few; CDR3nt: TGTGCCAGCAGCTTGTGGGGACAGAAAGATGAAAAACTGTTTTTT; CDR3aa: CASSLWGQKDEKLFF
v_gene: TRBV18; d_gene: NA; j_gene: TRBJ2-7; abundance: once; CDR3nt: TGTGCCAGCTCACCAGGAGCCAGAAGCTACGAGCAGTACTTC; CDR3aa: CASSPGARSYEQYF
v_gene: TRBV5-4; d_gene: TRBD1; j_gene: TRBJ1-1; abundance: NA; CDR3nt: TGTGCCAGTCTATCGGGACAGGGCAACACTGAAGCTTTCTTT; CDR3aa: CASLSGQGNTEAFF
v_gene: TRBV19; d_gene: NA; j_gene: TRBJ1-2; abundance: NA; CDR3nt: TGTGCCAGTGCAAGGGGGACGGGTAACTATGGCTACACCTTC; CDR3aa: CASARGTGNYGYTF
v_gene: TRBV4-1; d_gene: NA; j_gene: TRBJ1-5; abundance: NA; CDR3nt: TGCGCCAGCAGCCAGGACCCGGGACTTAGCAATCAGCCCCAGCATTTT; CDR3aa: CASSQDPGLSNQPQHF
v_gene: TRBV29-1; d_gene: NA; j_gene: TRBJ2-1; abundance: NA; CDR3nt: TGCAGCGTTGAAGGCGCAGGGGATGAGCAGTTCTTC; CDR3aa: CSVEGAGDEQFF
v_gene: TRBV9; d_gene: NA; j_gene: TRBJ2-1; abundance: NA; CDR3nt: TGTGCCAGCAGCGTAGACGGGGATGCAACCTACAATGAGCAGTTCTTC; CDR3aa: CASSVDGDATYNEQFF
v_gene: TRBV2; d_gene: TRBD2; j_gene: TRBJ2-1; abundance: NA; CDR3nt: TGTGCCAGCAGTGAAAGGGCTAGCGGGGGGGGCTACAATGAGCAGTTCTTC; CDR3aa: CASSERASGGGYNEQFF
v_gene: TRBV7-9; d_gene: TRBD1; j_gene: TRBJ1-2; abundance: NA; CDR3nt: TGTGCCAGCAGCTTAGTAGGGACAGGGGTCTATGGCTACACCTTC; CDR3aa: CASSLVGTGVYGYTF
v_gene: TRBV7-2; d_gene: TRBD1; j_gene: TRBJ2-3; abundance: many; CDR3nt: TGTGCCAGCAGCAAGGACAGGGGCTACACAGATACGCAGTATTTT; CDR3aa: CASSKDRGYTDTQYF
v_gene: TRBV21-1; d_gene: NA; j_gene: TRBJ2-4; abundance: NA; CDR3nt: TGTGCCAGCAGCAAAGAGGCAGCGTGTGGGGGCAACATTCAGTACTTC; CDR3aa: CASSKEAACGGNIQYF
v_gene: TRBV5-6; d_gene: NA; j_gene: TRBJ1-3; abundance: NA; CDR3nt: TGTGCCAGCACCCTTGGAGGCAGTGTCAGAACTGGAAACACCATATATTTT; CDR3aa: CASTLGGSVRTGNTIYF
v_gene: TRBV7-2; d_gene: NA; j_gene: TRBJ2-7; abundance: NA; CDR3nt: TGTGCCAGCAGCTTAGACAGAACGAGCGAGCAGTACTTC; CDR3aa: CASSLDRTSEQYF
v_gene: TRBV30; d_gene: NA; j_gene: TRBJ1-3; abundance: NA; CDR3nt: TGTGCCTGGAGTGTAAGAGAACTTGGAAACACCATATATTTT; CDR3aa: CAWSVRELGNTIYF
v_gene: TRBV5-6; d_gene: NA; j_gene: TRBJ1-2; abundance: NA; CDR3nt: TGTGCCAGCAGCTTCCGGGACACTTATAACTATGGCTACACCTTC; CDR3aa: CASSFRDTYNYGYTF
v_gene: TRBV11-2; d_gene: NA; j_gene: TRBJ1-2; abundance: NA; CDR3nt: TGTGCCAGCAGCTTAGACAGGGGTAACTATGGCTACACCTTC; CDR3aa: CASSLDRGNYGYTF
v_gene: TRBV29-1; d_gene: TRBD1; j_gene: TRBJ1-4; abundance: few; CDR3nt: TGCAGCGTAAGGACAGGGGAGGGGGAAAAACTGTTTTTT; CDR3aa: CSVRTGEGEKLFF
v_gene: TRBV4-3; d_gene: TRBD1; j_gene: TRBJ1-4; abundance: NA; CDR3nt: TGCGCCAGCAGCCCCGGGACAGCTAATGAAAAACTGTTTTTT; CDR3aa: CASSPGTANEKLFF
v_gene: TRBV2; d_gene: TRBD1; j_gene: TRBJ1-2; abundance: once; CDR3nt: TGTGCCAGCAGAAGACAGGGGGCCAGTGGCTACACCTTC; CDR3aa: CASRRQGASGYTF
v_gene: TRBV4-3; d_gene: NA; j_gene: TRBJ1-3; abundance: NA; CDR3nt: TGCGCCAGCAGCCAAAATACAGGGAAGGCGTACACCATATATTTT; CDR3aa: CASSQNTGKAYTIYF
v_gene: TRBV5-1; d_gene: NA; j_gene: TRBJ2-7; abundance: NA; CDR3nt: TGCGCCAGCAGCTTGCACTCAAACTACGAGCAGTACTTC; CDR3aa: CASSLHSNYEQYF
v_gene: TRBV2; d_gene: TRBD1; j_gene: TRBJ2-7; abundance: NA; CDR3nt: TGTGCCAGCAGTTCACCCGGGACAGGGTCTTACGAGCAGTACTTC; CDR3aa: CASSSPGTGSYEQYF
v_gene: TRBV13; d_gene: TRBD1; j_gene: TRBJ1-2; abundance: NA; CDR3nt: TGTGCCAGCCGCCCAAGGGGGCGCGTCTATGGCTACACCTTC; CDR3aa: CASRPRGRVYGYTF
v_gene: TRBV11-1; d_gene: NA; j_gene: TRBJ2-5; abundance: NA; CDR3nt: TGTGCCAGCAGCTTAGGTACGAACTTCCAAGAGACCCAGTACTTC; CDR3aa: CASSLGTNFQETQYF
v_gene: TRBV14; d_gene: TRBD1; j_gene: TRBJ1-4; abundance: few; CDR3nt: TGTGCCAGCAGCCAAGATTTACCCCAGGGGGCGTCGGAAAAACTGTTTTTT; CDR3aa: CASSQDLPQGASEKLFF
v_gene: TRBV18; d_gene: TRBD1; j_gene: TRBJ2-1; abundance: NA; CDR3nt: TGTGCCAGCTCACCGCTGAGGGACAGCACCTACAATGAGCAGTTCTTC; CDR3aa: CASSPLRDSTYNEQFF
v_gene: TRBV9; d_gene: TRBD2; j_gene: TRBJ2-2; abundance: NA; CDR3nt: TGTGCCAGCAGCGTAAGCGGGAGACGAACCGGGGAGCTGTTTTTT; CDR3aa: CASSVSGRRTGELFF
v_gene: TRBV24-1; d_gene: TRBD1; j_gene: TRBJ2-6; abundance: NA; CDR3nt: TGTGCCACCAGCCCTTCCGGGACAGGGAGCTCTGGGGCCAACGTCCTGACTTTC; CDR3aa: CATSPSGTGSSGANVLTF
v_gene: TRBV29-1; d_gene: NA; j_gene: TRBJ2-3; abundance: NA; CDR3nt: TGCAGCGTTGAAGATCGAGATACGCAGTATTTT; CDR3aa: CSVEDRDTQYF
v_gene: TRBV4-2; d_gene: TRBD2; j_gene: TRBJ2-1; abundance: NA; CDR3nt: TGTGCCAGCAGCCCTAAAGCGGGAGGGCCGAATGAGCAGTTCTTC; CDR3aa: CASSPKAGGPNEQFF
v_gene: TRBV15; d_gene: TRBD2; j_gene: TRBJ2-1; abundance: NA; CDR3nt: TGTGCCACCAGCAGAGTGGGAGGCGGGAGCGGGTATGAGCAGTTCTTC; CDR3aa: CATSRVGGGSGYEQFF
v_gene: TRBV19; d_gene: TRBD2; j_gene: TRBJ2-1; abundance: NA; CDR3nt: TGTGCCAGTAGTATCCTTACAGGGTTAGGGACTAGCGGGTACAATGAGCAGTTCTTC; CDR3aa: CASSILTGLGTSGYNEQFF
v_gene: TRBV11-3; d_gene: NA; j_gene: TRBJ1-1; abundance: once; CDR3nt: TGTGCCAGCAGCTCTTCAGTCAGGGGCACTGAAGCTTTCTTT; CDR3aa: CASSSSVRGTEAFF
v_gene: TRBV28; d_gene: TRBD2; j_gene: TRBJ2-2; abundance: NA; CDR3nt: TGTGCCAGCAATCCCACTAGACTAGCGGGGACCGGGGAGCTGTTTTTT; CDR3aa: CASNPTRLAGTGELFF
v_gene: TRBV21-1; d_gene: NA; j_gene: TRBJ1-6; abundance: NA; CDR3nt: TGTGCCAGCAGCAAACACTATAATTCACCCCTCCACTTT; CDR3aa: CASSKHYNSPLHF
v_gene: TRBV6-6; d_gene: TRBD1; j_gene: TRBJ1-4; abundance: few; CDR3nt: TGTGCCAGCAGTCTCAGGGGGCTGGTCCAGAATAATGAAAAACTGTTTTTT; CDR3aa: CASSLRGLVQNNEKLFF
v_gene: TRBV5-6; d_gene: NA; j_gene: TRBJ2-5; abundance: NA; CDR3nt: TGTGCCAGCAGCTTGGCCCAGCAAGAGACCCAGTACTTC; CDR3aa: CASSLAQQETQYF
v_gene: TRBV20-1; d_gene: TRBD2; j_gene: TRBJ2-1; abundance: NA; CDR3nt: TGCAGTGCCAGTAGCGGGATAAGCAGAGTCAATGAGCAGTTCTTC; CDR3aa: CSASSGISRVNEQFF
v_gene: TRBV19; d_gene: NA; j_gene: TRBJ1-2; abundance: NA; CDR3nt: TGTGCCAGTAGTACAGAGACAGCGTATGGCTACACCTTC; CDR3aa: CASSTETAYGYTF
v_gene: TRBV3-1/TRBV3-2; d_gene: TRBD1; j_gene: TRBJ2-7; abundance: NA; CDR3nt: TGTGCCAGCAGCCAAGATGTCGGACAGGGGCTGCTGGGCGAGCAGTACTTC; CDR3aa: CASSQDVGQGLLGEQYF
v_gene: TRBV18; d_gene: NA; j_gene: TRBJ1-1; abundance: once; CDR3nt: TGTGCCAGCTCATCCGACACCTCGAACACTGAAGCTTTCTTT; CDR3aa: CASSSDTSNTEAFF
v_gene: TRBV4-1; d_gene: TRBD1; j_gene: TRBJ1-2; abundance: few; CDR3nt: TGCGCCAGCAGCCAACCGGGACAGCTAAATGGCTACACCTTC; CDR3aa: CASSQPGQLNGYTF
v_gene: TRBV24-1; d_gene: TRBD1; j_gene: TRBJ2-7; abundance: NA; CDR3nt: TGTGCCACCAGTGACATCCGGGACAGAACCTACGAGCAGTACTTC; CDR3aa: CATSDIRDRTYEQYF
v_gene: TRBV5-6; d_gene: NA; j_gene: TRBJ1-6; abundance: NA; CDR3nt: TGTGCCAGCAGCTTGCCGCGACAGATGAATTCACCCCTCCACTTT; CDR3aa: CASSLPRQMNSPLHF
v_gene: TRBV19; d_gene: NA; j_gene: TRBJ2-2; abundance: NA; CDR3nt: TGTGCCAGTAGTAGCCAGGGGGGTACCGGGGAGCTGTTTTTT; CDR3aa: CASSSQGGTGELFF
v_gene: TRBV29-1; d_gene: TRBD2; j_gene: TRBJ2-3; abundance: NA; CDR3nt: TGCAGCGTTGTAGGGACCTTTAGCGGGAGTAGCACAGATACGCAGTATTTT; CDR3aa: CSVVGTFSGSSTDTQYF
v_gene: TRBV5-5; d_gene: TRBD1; j_gene: TRBJ2-7; abundance: NA; CDR3nt: TGTGCCAGCAGCCAGACAGGGCAGCCCTCCTACGAGCAGTACTTC; CDR3aa: CASSQTGQPSYEQYF
v_gene: TRBV11-3; d_gene: NA; j_gene: TRBJ2-2; abundance: NA; CDR3nt: TGTGCCAGCAGCTTAGATAACTATCACACCGGGGAGCTGTTTTTT; CDR3aa: CASSLDNYHTGELFF
v_gene: TRBV6-5; d_gene: TRBD2; j_gene: TRBJ2-5; abundance: NA; CDR3nt: TGTGCCAGCAGAGTGGGACTAGCGGAGACCCAGTACTTC; CDR3aa: CASRVGLAETQYF
v_gene: TRBV6-6; d_gene: NA; j_gene: TRBJ2-7; abundance: NA; CDR3nt: TGTGCCAGCAATTACGGCGGCTCCTACGAGCAGTACTTC; CDR3aa: CASNYGGSYEQYF
v_gene: TRBV29-1; d_gene: TRBD1; j_gene: TRBJ2-7; abundance: once; CDR3nt: TGCAGCGTTGAGGTGGCAGGGGGTATAAATTCCTACGAGCAGTACTTC; CDR3aa: CSVEVAGGINSYEQYF
v_gene: TRBV9; d_gene: TRBD1; j_gene: TRBJ1-2; abundance: many; CDR3nt: TGTGCCAGCAGCAATGGACAGGAAGCTAACTATGGCTACACCTTC; CDR3aa: CASSNGQEANYGYTF
v_gene: TRBV5-1; d_gene: NA; j_gene: TRBJ1-2; abundance: NA; CDR3nt: TGCGCCAGCAGCTGGACAGAGGGATATGGCTACACCTTC; CDR3aa: CASSWTEGYGYTF
v_gene: TRBV5-1; d_gene: NA; j_gene: TRBJ2-3; abundance: once; CDR3nt: TGCGCCAGCAGCGACCCCTCGGGTCGGGATACGCAGTATTTT; CDR3aa: CASSDPSGRDTQYF
v_gene: TRBV6-5; d_gene: NA; j_gene: TRBJ1-1; abundance: NA; CDR3nt: TGTGCCAGCAGTCAGACACCGAACACTGAAGCTTTCTTT; CDR3aa: CASSQTPNTEAFF
v_gene: TRBV15; d_gene: NA; j_gene: TRBJ2-7; abundance: NA; CDR3nt: TGTGCCACCAGCCTCCCCCCCTACAGGGTCTACGAGCAGTACTTC; CDR3aa: CATSLPPYRVYEQYF
v_gene: TRBV19; d_gene: NA; j_gene: TRBJ2-7; abundance: NA; CDR3nt: TGTGCCAGTAGTATTGACAGAAGAACCTACGAGCAGTACTTC; CDR3aa: CASSIDRRTYEQYF
v_gene: TRBV19; d_gene: TRBD2; j_gene: TRBJ2-3; abundance: NA; CDR3nt: TGTGCCAGTAGTAAGGGACTACAATATTCAGATACGCAGTATTTT; CDR3aa: CASSKGLQYSDTQYF
v_gene: TRBV5-1; d_gene: TRBD2; j_gene: TRBJ2-5; abundance: NA; CDR3nt: TGCGCCAGCAGCTCAGGACTCGCGGGGGGGCGGGTCCTCCAAGAGACCCAGTACTTC; CDR3aa: CASSSGLAGGRVLQETQYF
v_gene: TRBV12-3/TRBV12-4; d_gene: NA; j_gene: TRBJ1-1; abundance: NA; CDR3nt: TGTGCCAGCAGTTTGCGACGGGACACTGAAGCTTTCTTT; CDR3aa: CASSLRRDTEAFF